The rows below give T cell receptor beta chains drawn from one sample of a study of metastatic and nonmetastatic thyroid tumors. From the PCR reads, TCRdb re-called clones with MiXCR. The sample lists approximately 6,600 clones; roughly 27% were seen once. The sequenced material came from adjacent normal tissue. These receptor sequences come from a female donor with papillary thyroid cancer or a benign thyroid nodule (not recorded which). Some clones in this sample may be carry-over from other donors' samples. Each CDR3 is given with its conserved first and last residue. D genes are given only for firm matches. Expanded clones get a size class; other rows say once, few or many, or leave the size out.

d_call j_call clone_size v_call cdr3_aa cdr3_nt
TRBD1 TRBJ2-7 . TRBV11-3 CASSLEGQENYEQYF TGTGCCAGCAGCTTAGAAGGACAGGAAAACTACGAGCAGTACTTC
. TRBJ1-1 few TRBV2 CASEGTSSTEAFF TGTGCCAGCGAAGGGACATCCTCCACTGAAGCTTTCTTT
. TRBJ1-2 . TRBV10-3 CALRGSPVYGYTF TGTGCCCTCAGAGGGTCGCCCGTCTATGGCTACACCTTC
TRBD2 TRBJ2-1 . TRBV12-3/TRBV12-4 CASSVRLTSVKDNDQFF TGTGCCAGCAGCGTGCGTCTAACTAGCGTGAAGGACAATGATCAGTTCTTC
TRBD1 TRBJ2-1 . TRBV20-1 CSARVGQGLWEQFF TGCAGTGCTAGAGTGGGACAGGGGTTGTGGGAGCAGTTCTTC
TRBD1 TRBJ2-1 few TRBV27 CASSRRDRAYNEQFF TGTGCCAGCAGCCGACGGGACAGGGCCTACAATGAGCAGTTCTTC
. TRBJ2-3 many TRBV29-1 CSVRTDTQYF TGCAGCGTACGCACAGATACGCAGTATTTT
TRBD1 TRBJ2-7 . TRBV5-6 CASSGEPGQHSYEQYF TGTGCCAGCAGCGGCGAACCGGGACAGCATTCCTACGAGCAGTACTTC
TRBD1 TRBJ1-1 large TRBV19 CASSIDRGRTEAFF TGTGCCAGTAGTATCGACAGGGGGAGGACTGAAGCTTTCTTT
. TRBJ2-7 . TRBV6-2/TRBV6-3 CASSPFPVGGWSEQYF TGTGCCAGCAGCCCGTTTCCAGTTGGGGGGTGGTCCGAGCAGTACTTC
. TRBJ1-1 . TRBV20-1 CSADRWLVTEAFF TGCAGTGCCGACAGGTGGCTCGTAACTGAAGCTTTCTTT
TRBD2 TRBJ2-1 few TRBV27 CASSPATGLASYNEQFF TGTGCCAGCAGTCCCGCAACGGGACTAGCGTCCTACAATGAGCAGTTCTTC
. TRBJ1-2 few TRBV11-2 CASSLGVDTYGYTF TGTGCCAGCAGCTTAGGGGTAGACACCTATGGCTACACCTTC
TRBD1 TRBJ2-7 few TRBV6-1 CASSLDRGHIEQYF TGTGCCAGCAGCCTAGACAGGGGCCATATCGAACAGTACTTC
TRBD2 TRBJ2-2 many TRBV20-1 CSAPGLAGGPGGELFF TGCAGTGCCCCAGGACTAGCGGGGGGGCCGGGCGGGGAGCTGTTTTTT
TRBD2 TRBJ2-7 . TRBV28 CASSSRDRVGTSGSLYEQYF TGTGCCAGCAGTTCACGGGACAGGGTCGGGACTAGCGGGTCACTCTACGAGCAGTACTTC
. TRBJ1-4 . TRBV5-5 CASSLVETTNEKLFF TGTGCCAGCAGCTTGGTAGAGACAACTAATGAAAAACTGTTTTTT
TRBD1 TRBJ2-5 many TRBV20-1 CSAQPGQGWGTQYF TGCAGTGCTCAACCGGGACAGGGTTGGGGGACCCAGTACTTC
TRBD2 TRBJ2-2 . TRBV6-1 CASSRLADNTGELFF TGTGCCAGCAGTCGACTAGCGGATAACACCGGGGAGCTGTTTTTT
. TRBJ2-2 many TRBV19 CASRETGRGTGELFF TGTGCCAGTAGAGAGACAGGGAGGGGGACCGGGGAGCTGTTTTTT
. TRBJ2-7 . TRBV6-1 CASSDGSGDEQYF TGTGCCAGCAGTGACGGGAGTGGGGACGAGCAGTACTTC
. TRBJ2-3 medium-sized TRBV3-1 CASSPGATADTQYF TGTGCCAGCAGTCCGGGGGCTACGGCAGATACGCAGTATTTT
. TRBJ2-1 . TRBV27 CASSPRQVHNEQFF TGTGCCAGCAGTCCCCGTCAGGTTCACAATGAGCAGTTCTTC
. TRBJ1-2 medium-sized TRBV2 CASSEAVLNYGYTF TGTGCCAGCAGTGAGGCGGTTTTGAACTATGGCTACACCTTC
TRBD1 TRBJ1-2 . TRBV20-1 CSARGTGVRGGYTF TGCAGTGCTAGAGGGACAGGGGTGAGGGGTGGCTACACCTTC
. TRBJ2-3 . TRBV6-2/TRBV6-3 CASSYPDTQYF TGTGCCAGCAGTTACCCCGATACGCAGTATTTT
TRBD2 TRBJ2-7 . TRBV5-1 CASSLTSARSGGNYEQYF TGCGCCAGCAGCTTGACCTCGGCTAGGAGCGGGGGGAACTACGAGCAGTACTTC
. TRBJ2-1 few TRBV6-1 CASSLIGSNEQFF TGTGCCAGCAGCTTGATCGGATCCAATGAGCAGTTCTTC
. TRBJ2-7 few TRBV5-1 CASSSRQSRGDEQYF TGCGCCAGCAGCAGCCGACAGAGCAGAGGGGACGAGCAGTACTTC
TRBD2 TRBJ2-7 medium-sized TRBV30 CAWRLAGSYEQYF TGTGCCTGGAGACTAGCGGGATCCTACGAGCAGTACTTC
. TRBJ2-1 . TRBV20-1 CSAGGSSIGEQFF TGCAGTGCGGGGGGTTCCAGCATTGGTGAGCAGTTCTTC
. TRBJ1-2 medium-sized TRBV20-1 CSARDAGNPYGYTF TGCAGTGCTAGGGACGCCGGGAACCCCTATGGCTACACCTTC
TRBD2 TRBJ2-2 few TRBV6-5 CASSYRGVRGTVGELFF TGTGCCAGCAGTTACCGCGGGGTGCGGGGGACGGTCGGGGAGCTGTTTTTT
. TRBJ2-2 . TRBV20-1 CSAIRDIGELFF TGCAGTGCTATCCGGGACATCGGGGAGCTGTTTTTT
. TRBJ2-7 . TRBV10-3 CAISPGHSSYEQYF TGTGCCATCAGTCCAGGGCATAGCTCCTACGAGCAGTACTTC
TRBD1 TRBJ1-1 few TRBV6-1 CASRTRTGANTEAFF TGTGCCAGCAGGACCCGGACAGGTGCGAACACTGAAGCTTTCTTT
. TRBJ2-3 . TRBV20-1 CSARDPRQSSTDTQYF TGCAGTGCTAGAGATCCGAGACAGTCCAGCACAGATACGCAGTATTTT
. TRBJ2-7 . TRBV6-5 CASSYPDSSYEQYF TGTGCCAGCAGTTACCCGGACAGTTCCTACGAGCAGTACTTC
. TRBJ1-3 medium-sized TRBV7-3 CASSIEGGGGNTIYF TGTGCCAGCAGCATTGAGGGGGGAGGTGGAAACACCATATATTTT
TRBD2 TRBJ2-6 . TRBV6-5 CASSCVAGVAGANVMTF TGTGCCAGCAGTTGCGTAGCGGGAGTGGCCGGGGCCAACGTCATGACTTTC
. TRBJ2-7 . TRBV27 CASSSVDSYEQYF TGTGCCAGCAGTTCGGTGGACTCCTACGAGCAGTACTTC
. TRBJ2-5 few TRBV6-1 CASSPSTETQYF TGTGCCAGCAGTCCAAGCACGGAGACCCAGTACTTC
TRBD1 TRBJ1-5 few TRBV28 CASSATGGNQPQHF TGTGCCAGCAGCGCTACAGGGGGCAATCAGCCCCAGCATTTT